The sequence of this T cell receptor (beta chain) was determined in a study of regulatory T cells in long-lasting Graves disease. Worth noting for this clonotype: The antigen is undetermined.

Specified time point: persistent/refractory GD, antithyroid drugs over 5 years with positive TRAb. The authors made the TCR library using RNA they extracted from PBMCs. Whole-study findings and limits: Persistent patients shared more public clonotypes (about 2,800) than newly diagnosed patients (about 940).

Both iRepertoire HTBI primers and Arm-PCR of CDR3 regions were used to build the TCR beta libraries. Each CDR3 protein is one row after TCRdb ran MiXCR on the multiplex PCR reads. The sample lists roughly 430,000 distinct CDR3 sequences, roughly 21% seen once, with 14% in the top ten. The clonotype was recovered from a female donor with Graves disease. The starting material was peripheral blood mononuclear cells (PBMCs), obtained when the disease was refractory, from a patient treated with antithyroid drugs.

CDR3 sequence (DNA): TGCAGTGCTAGAGCGACTTCGGGCATCAACCACGAGCAGTACTTC. Translated, it gives CSARATSGINHEQYF. This sequence joins TRBV20-1 and TRBJ2-7; D is ambiguous. Germline V gene lookup returns CDR1 DFQATT and CDR2 SNEGSKA (reference sequence). CDR3 length equals 15 residues. Trimming cost V 1 base and J 5 bases, with 18 bases left between them.